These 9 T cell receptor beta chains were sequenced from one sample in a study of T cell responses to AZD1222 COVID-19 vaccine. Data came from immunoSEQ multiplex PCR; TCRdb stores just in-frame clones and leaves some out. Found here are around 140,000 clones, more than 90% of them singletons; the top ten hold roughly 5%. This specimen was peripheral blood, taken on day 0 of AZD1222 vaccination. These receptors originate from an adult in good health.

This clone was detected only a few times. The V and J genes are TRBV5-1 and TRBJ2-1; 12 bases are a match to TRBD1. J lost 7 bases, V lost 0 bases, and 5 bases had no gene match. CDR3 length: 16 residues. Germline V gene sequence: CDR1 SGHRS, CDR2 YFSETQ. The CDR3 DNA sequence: TGCGCCAGCAGCTTGGATGGGACAGGGGGCAGGAATGAGCAGTTCTTC. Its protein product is CASSLDGTGGRNEQFF.

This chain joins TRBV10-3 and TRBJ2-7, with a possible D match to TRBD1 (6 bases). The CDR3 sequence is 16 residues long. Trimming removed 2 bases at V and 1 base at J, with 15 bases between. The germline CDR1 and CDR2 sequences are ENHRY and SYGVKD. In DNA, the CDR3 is TGTGCCATCAGTGAGAAGACAGGCCTCCGGTCCTACGAGCAGTACTTC. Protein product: CAISEKTGLRSYEQYF.

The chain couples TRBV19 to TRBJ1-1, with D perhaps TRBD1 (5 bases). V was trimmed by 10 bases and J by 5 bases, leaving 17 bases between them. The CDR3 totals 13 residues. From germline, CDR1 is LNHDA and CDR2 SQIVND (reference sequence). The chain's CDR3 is CATLGAGRTEAFF. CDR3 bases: TGTGCCACCCTCGGGGCAGGGCGGACTGAAGCTTTCTTT.

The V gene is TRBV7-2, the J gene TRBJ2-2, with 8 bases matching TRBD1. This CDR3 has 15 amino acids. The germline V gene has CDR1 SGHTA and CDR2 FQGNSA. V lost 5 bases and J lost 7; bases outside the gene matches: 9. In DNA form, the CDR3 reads TGTGCCAGCAGCGCAACGGACAGGGCCGGCGGGGAGCTGTTTTTT. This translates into CASSATDRAGGELFF.

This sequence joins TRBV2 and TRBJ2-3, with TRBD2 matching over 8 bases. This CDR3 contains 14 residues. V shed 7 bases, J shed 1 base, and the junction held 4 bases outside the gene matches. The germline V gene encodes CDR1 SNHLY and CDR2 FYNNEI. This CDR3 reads CASTLAGRTDTQYF. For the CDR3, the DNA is TGTGCCAGCACCTTAGCGGGGCGCACAGATACGCAGTATTTT.

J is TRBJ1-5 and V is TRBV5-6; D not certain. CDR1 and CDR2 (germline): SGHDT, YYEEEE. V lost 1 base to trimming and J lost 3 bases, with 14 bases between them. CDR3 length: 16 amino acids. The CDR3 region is CASSLFGGSINQPQHF. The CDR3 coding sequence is TGTGCCAGCAGCTTGTTTGGCGGGTCGATCAATCAGCCCCAGCATTTT.

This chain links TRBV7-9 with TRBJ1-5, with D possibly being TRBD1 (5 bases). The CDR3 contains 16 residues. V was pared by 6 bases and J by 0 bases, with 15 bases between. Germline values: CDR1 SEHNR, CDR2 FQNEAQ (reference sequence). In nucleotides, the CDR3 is TGTGCCAGCAGTTATACCGGGACGGATAGCAATCAGCCCCAGCATTTT. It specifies CASSYTGTDSNQPQHF.

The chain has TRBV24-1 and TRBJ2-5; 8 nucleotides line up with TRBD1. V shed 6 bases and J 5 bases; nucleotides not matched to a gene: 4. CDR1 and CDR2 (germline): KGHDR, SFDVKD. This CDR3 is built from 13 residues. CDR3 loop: CATSQGAGETQYF. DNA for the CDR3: TGTGCCACCAGTCAGGGGGCGGGGGAGACCCAGTACTTC.

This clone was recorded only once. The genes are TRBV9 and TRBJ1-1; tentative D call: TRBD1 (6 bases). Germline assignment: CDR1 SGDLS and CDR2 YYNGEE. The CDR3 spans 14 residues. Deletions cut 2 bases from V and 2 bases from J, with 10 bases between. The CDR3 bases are TGTGCCAGCAGCGTCACAGGGCTAAACACTGAAGCTTTCTTT. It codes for CASSVTGLNTEAFF.